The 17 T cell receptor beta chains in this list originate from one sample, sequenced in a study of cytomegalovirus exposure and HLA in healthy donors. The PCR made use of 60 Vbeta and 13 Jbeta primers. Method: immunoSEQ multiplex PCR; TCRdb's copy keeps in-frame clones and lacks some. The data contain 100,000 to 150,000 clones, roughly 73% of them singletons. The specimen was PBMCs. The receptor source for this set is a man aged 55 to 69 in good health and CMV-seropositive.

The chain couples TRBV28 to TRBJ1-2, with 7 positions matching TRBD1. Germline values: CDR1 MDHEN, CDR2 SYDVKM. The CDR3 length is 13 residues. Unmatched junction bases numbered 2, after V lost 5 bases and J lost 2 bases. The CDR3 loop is CASSVTGNYGYTF. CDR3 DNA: TGTGCCAGCAGTGTGACAGGGAACTATGGCTACACCTTC.

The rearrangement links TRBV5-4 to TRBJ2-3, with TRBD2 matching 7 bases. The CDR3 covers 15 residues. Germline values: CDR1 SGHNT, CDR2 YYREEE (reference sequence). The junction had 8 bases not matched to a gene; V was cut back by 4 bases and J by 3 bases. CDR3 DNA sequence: TGTGCCAGCAGCGAGACTAGCTACGTAACAGATACGCAGTATTTT. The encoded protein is CASSETSYVTDTQYF.

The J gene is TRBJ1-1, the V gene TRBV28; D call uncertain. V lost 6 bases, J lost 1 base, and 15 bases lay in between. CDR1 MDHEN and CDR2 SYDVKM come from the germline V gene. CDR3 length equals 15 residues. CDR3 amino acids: CASSEGGLSNTEAFF. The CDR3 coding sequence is TGTGCCAGCAGCGAGGGTGGACTATCGAACACTGAAGCTTTCTTT. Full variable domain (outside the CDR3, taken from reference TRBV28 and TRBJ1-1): DVKVTQSSRYLVKRTGEKVFLECVQDMDHENMFWYRQDPGLGLRLIYFSYDVKMKEKGDIPEGYSVSREKKERFSLILESASTNQTSMYLCASSEGGLSNTEAFFGQGTRLTVV.

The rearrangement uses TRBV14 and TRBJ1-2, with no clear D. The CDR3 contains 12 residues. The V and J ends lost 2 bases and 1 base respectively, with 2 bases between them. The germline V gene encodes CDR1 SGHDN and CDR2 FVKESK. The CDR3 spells CASSQRNYGYTF. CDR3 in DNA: TGTGCCAGCAGCCAACGTAACTATGGCTACACCTTC.

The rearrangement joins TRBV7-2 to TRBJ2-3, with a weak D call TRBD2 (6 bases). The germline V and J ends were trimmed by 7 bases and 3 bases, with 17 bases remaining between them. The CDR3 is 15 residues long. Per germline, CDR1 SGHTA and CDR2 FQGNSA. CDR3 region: CASNGGLGRTDTQYF. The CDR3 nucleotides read TGTGCCAGCAACGGAGGGCTGGGAAGAACAGATACGCAGTATTTT.

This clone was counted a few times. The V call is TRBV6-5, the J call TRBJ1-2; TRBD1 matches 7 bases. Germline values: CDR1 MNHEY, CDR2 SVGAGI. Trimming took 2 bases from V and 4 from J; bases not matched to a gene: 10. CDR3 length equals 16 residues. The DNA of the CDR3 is TGTGCCAGCAGTTACCAAAGGACAGGCGGCAGCTATGGCTACACCTTC. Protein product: CASSYQRTGGSYGYTF.

CDR3: CASSYQGAGELFF. In DNA, the CDR3 is TGTGCCAGCAGCTACCAGGGGGCCGGGGAGCTGTTTTTT. The chain recombines TRBV7-3 with TRBJ2-2; 7 nucleotides align to TRBD1. The trim removed 4 bases at V and 6 bases at J, leaving 2 bases unmatched. The CDR3 is 13 amino acids. Germline lookup yields CDR1 SGHTA and CDR2 FQGTGA.

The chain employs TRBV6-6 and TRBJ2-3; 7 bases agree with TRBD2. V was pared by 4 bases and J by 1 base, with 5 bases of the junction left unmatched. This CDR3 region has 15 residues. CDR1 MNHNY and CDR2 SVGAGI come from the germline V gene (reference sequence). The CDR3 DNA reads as TGTGCCAGCAGTTTGGTTGCGGGGGGCACAGATACGCAGTATTTT. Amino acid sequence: CASSLVAGGTDTQYF.

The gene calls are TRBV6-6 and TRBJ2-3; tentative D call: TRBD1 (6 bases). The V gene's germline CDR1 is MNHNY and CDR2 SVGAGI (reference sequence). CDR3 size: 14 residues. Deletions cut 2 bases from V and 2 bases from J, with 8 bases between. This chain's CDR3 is CASSYPGDTDTQYF. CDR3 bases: TGTGCCAGCAGTTACCCAGGGGACACAGATACGCAGTATTTT.

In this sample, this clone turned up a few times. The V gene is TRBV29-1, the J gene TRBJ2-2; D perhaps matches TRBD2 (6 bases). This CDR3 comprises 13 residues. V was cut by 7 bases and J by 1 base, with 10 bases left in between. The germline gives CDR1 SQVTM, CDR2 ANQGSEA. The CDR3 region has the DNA TGCAGCGCCAGGAGGGAGAACACCGGGGAGCTGTTTTTT. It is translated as CSARRENTGELFF.

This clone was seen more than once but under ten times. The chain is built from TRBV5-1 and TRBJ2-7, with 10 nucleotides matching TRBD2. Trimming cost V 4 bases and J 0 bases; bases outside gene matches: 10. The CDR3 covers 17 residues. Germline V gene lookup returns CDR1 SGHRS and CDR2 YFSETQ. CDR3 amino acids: CASSLPSGGAFSYEQYF. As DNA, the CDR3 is TGCGCCAGCAGCCTACCAAGCGGGGGGGCCTTCTCCTACGAGCAGTACTTC.

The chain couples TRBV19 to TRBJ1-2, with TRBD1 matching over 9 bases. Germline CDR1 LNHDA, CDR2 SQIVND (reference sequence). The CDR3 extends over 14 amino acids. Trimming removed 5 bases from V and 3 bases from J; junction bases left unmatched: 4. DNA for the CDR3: TGTGCCAGTAGTGCCCGGACAGGGGACTATGGCTACACCTTC. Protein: CASSARTGDYGYTF.

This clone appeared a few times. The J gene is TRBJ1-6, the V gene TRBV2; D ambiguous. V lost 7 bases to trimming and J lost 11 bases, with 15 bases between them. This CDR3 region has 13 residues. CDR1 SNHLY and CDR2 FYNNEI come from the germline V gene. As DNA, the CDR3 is TGTGCCAGCACCAAACGCAAAGCGACACCCCTCCACTTT. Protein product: CASTKRKATPLHF.

This chain's CDR3 is CASSDIKGEKLFF. The DNA for the CDR3 is TGTGCCAGCAGTGACATTAAGGGGGAGAAACTGTTTTTT. The chain combines TRBV9 with TRBJ1-4, with TRBD1 as a possible D gene (6 bases). The CDR3 consists of 13 residues. CDR1 is SGDLS and CDR2 is YYNGEE in the germline V gene. V was trimmed by 5 bases and J by 11 bases, leaving 16 bases between them.

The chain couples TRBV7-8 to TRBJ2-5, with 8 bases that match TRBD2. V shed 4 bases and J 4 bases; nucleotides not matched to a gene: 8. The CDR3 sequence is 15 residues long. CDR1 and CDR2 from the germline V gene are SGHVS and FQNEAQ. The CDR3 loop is CASSSRTSLGETQYF. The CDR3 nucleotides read TGTGCCAGCAGCTCGAGGACTAGCCTGGGAGAGACCCAGTACTTC.

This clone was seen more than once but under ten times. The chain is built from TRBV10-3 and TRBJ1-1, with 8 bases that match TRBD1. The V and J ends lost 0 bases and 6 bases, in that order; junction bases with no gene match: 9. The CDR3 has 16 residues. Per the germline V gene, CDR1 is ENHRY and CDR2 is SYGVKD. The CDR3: CAISESGQGARAEAFF. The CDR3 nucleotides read TGTGCCATCAGTGAGTCGGGGCAGGGGGCGCGGGCTGAAGCTTTCTTT.

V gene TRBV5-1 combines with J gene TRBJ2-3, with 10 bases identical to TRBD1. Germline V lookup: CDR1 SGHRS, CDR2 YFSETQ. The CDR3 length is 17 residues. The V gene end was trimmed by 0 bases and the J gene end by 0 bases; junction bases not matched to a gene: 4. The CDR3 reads CASSLGRTGGSTDTQYF. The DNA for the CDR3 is TGCGCCAGCAGCTTGGGTAGGACAGGGGGGAGCACAGATACGCAGTATTTT.